These 32 T cell receptor beta chains were sequenced from one sample in a study of blood T cell repertoires in COVID-19. TCRdb's table, derived via immunoSEQ multiplex PCR, lists solely in-frame clones and lacks some. The table records roughly 42,000 clones, about 90% of them present only once. The sample comprised peripheral blood. The receptors stem from a man in his fifties or sixties with acute or convalescent COVID-19.

This chain's CDR3 is CASSQDERPGLGYTF. CDR3 nucleotide sequence: TGTGCCAGCAGCCAAGATGAGCGGCCCGGCCTTGGCTACACCTTC. The chain is built from TRBV4-2 and TRBJ1-2; D remains ambiguous. The germline CDR1 and CDR2 sequences are LGHNA and YNFKEQ. Trimming removed 0 bases at V and 7 bases at J, with 15 bases between. The length of the CDR3 is 15 residues.

V usage is TRBV24-1 and J usage is TRBJ1-5; perhaps TRBD1 as D (5 bases). Trimming took 12 bases from V and 4 from J, leaving 15 bases between them. The CDR3 is 13 residues long. CDR1 is KGHDR and CDR2 is SFDVKD in the germline V gene. This CDR3 is CAGWGRVNQPQHF. The CDR3 DNA reads TGTGCCGGGTGGGGGAGGGTAAATCAGCCCCAGCATTTT.

The J gene is TRBJ2-7, the V gene TRBV29-1; no firm D call. The V gene lost 3 bases and the J gene lost 3 bases, with 12 bases spanning the gap. CDR3 length equals 13 residues. Per the germline V gene, CDR1 is SQVTM and CDR2 is ANQGSEA. Written as DNA, the CDR3 is TGCAGCGTTGAGAAAACCCCAGGCTACGAGCAGTACTTC. It is translated as CSVEKTPGYEQYF.

The rearrangement joins TRBV10-3 to TRBJ1-6, with 9 bases lining up with TRBD1. Germline-derived CDR1 and CDR2 are ENHRY and SYGVKD. V shed 3 bases and J 6 bases; nucleotides not matched to a gene: 3. The CDR3 length is 15 residues. This CDR3 reads CAISERQGGNSPLHF. In DNA, the CDR3 is TGTGCCATCAGTGAACGACAGGGGGGTAATTCACCCCTCCACTTT.

V usage is TRBV18 and J usage is TRBJ2-1; no clear D gene. V was pared by 2 bases and J by 8 bases, with 16 bases between. The CDR3 runs to 15 residues. Per germline, CDR1 KGHSH and CDR2 LQKENI. The CDR3 is CASSPRSGLVDEQFF. The CDR3 coding sequence is TGTGCCAGCTCACCAAGGTCAGGCTTGGTGGATGAGCAGTTCTTC.

J is TRBJ2-7 and V is TRBV12-3 or TRBV12-4; D may be TRBD1 (5 bases). The CDR3 length is 13 residues. Trimming took off 1 base at V and 3 bases at J, with 7 bases between the two ends. The CDR3 DNA reads as TGTGCCAGCAGTTTAGGGGGCGTCTACGAGCAGTACTTC. It encodes CASSLGGVYEQYF.

J is TRBJ1-6 and V is TRBV15; possible D gene TRBD1, 6 bases. Germline V gives CDR1 LNHNV, CDR2 YYDKDF (reference sequence). CDR3 length: 17 amino acids. Trimming took 1 base from V and 4 from J, leaving 14 bases between them. Here the CDR3 DNA reads TGTGCCACCAGCAGAGGTCAGGGGCTACCATATAATTCACCCCTCCACTTT. It is translated as CATSRGQGLPYNSPLHF.

The chain links TRBV5-1 to TRBJ1-3; D is unclear. CDR1 is SGHRS and CDR2 is YFSETQ in the germline V gene. Trimming cost V 8 bases and J 0 bases, with 9 bases left between them. This CDR3 is built from 13 residues. In nucleotides, the CDR3 is TGCGCCAGTACAGCAAACTCTGGAAACACCATATATTTT. It specifies CASTANSGNTIYF.

This rearrangement joins TRBV15 to TRBJ2-7; D possibly corresponds to TRBD1 (5 bases). The CDR3 spans 15 residues. Trimming cost V 0 bases and J 0 bases, with 9 bases left between them. Germline-derived CDR1 and CDR2 are LNHNV and YYDKDF (reference sequence). The CDR3 is CATSRDQGISYEQYF. CDR3 DNA: TGTGCCACCAGCAGAGATCAGGGCATCTCCTACGAGCAGTACTTC.

The chain carries TRBV6-5 and TRBJ1-1; D not certain. Trimming shortened V by 6 bases and J by 0 bases, and 11 bases separated the two germline ends. The CDR3 is 14 amino acids. Germline loops: CDR1 MNHEY, CDR2 SVGAGI. CDR3 amino acids: CASSLDGLNTEAFF. The CDR3 nucleotides are TGTGCCAGCAGCCTAGACGGCTTGAACACTGAAGCTTTCTTT.

The V call is TRBV7-2, the J call TRBJ2-7, with 8 bases that match TRBD2. CDR1 and CDR2 from the germline V gene are SGHTA and FQGNSA. The CDR3 covers 15 residues. V shed 2 bases and J 4 bases; nucleotides not matched to a gene: 7. The CDR3 DNA reads TGTGCCAGCAGCTTATTCGGGGGGGCGAAGTACGAGCAGTACTTC. Translation: CASSLFGGAKYEQYF.

J is TRBJ2-7 and V is TRBV6-6, with a tentative D call TRBD2 (6 bases). The germline gives CDR1 MNHNY, CDR2 SVGAGI (reference sequence). The CDR3 length is 16 residues. The V end lost 6 bases, the J end lost 1 base, and 19 bases lay between the germline ends. Written as DNA, the CDR3 is TGTGCCAGCAGCCCCCGAGGACTAACAAAATCCTACGAGCAGTACTTC. This encodes CASSPRGLTKSYEQYF.

This chain uses TRBV19 with TRBJ1-4; 7 bases agree with TRBD1. CDR1 and CDR2 from the germline V gene are LNHDA and SQIVND (reference sequence). Unmatched junction bases numbered 6, after V lost 3 bases and J lost 5 bases. The CDR3 sequence is 15 residues long. The CDR3 reads CASSIGQVGNEKLFF. Written as DNA, the CDR3 is TGTGCCAGTAGTATTGGACAGGTCGGGAATGAAAAACTGTTTTTT. Full variable domain (outside the CDR3, taken from reference TRBV19 and TRBJ1-4): DGGITQSPKYLFRKEGQNVTLSCEQNLNHDAMYWYRQDPGQGLRLIYYSQIVNDFQKGDIAEGYSVSREKKESFPLTVTSAQKNPTAFYLCASSIGQVGNEKLFFGSGTQLSVL.

The rearrangement joins TRBV10-3 to TRBJ1-2, with 7 bases matching TRBD1. Looked up from germline, CDR1 is ENHRY and CDR2 is SYGVKD. The V gene end was trimmed by 10 bases and the J gene end by 5 bases; junction bases not matched to a gene: 7. This CDR3 is 12 amino acids long. CDR3 region: CATGDSLYGYTF. The CDR3 nucleotides read TGTGCCACCGGGGACAGTCTATATGGCTACACCTTC.

J is TRBJ2-2 and V is TRBV19; D perhaps matches TRBD1 (6 bases). Germline CDR1 is LNHDA and CDR2 is SQIVND (reference sequence). The CDR3 sequence is 15 residues long. The ends were cut back, 3 bases at V and 5 bases at J, with 13 bases in the middle. The CDR3 DNA reads TGTGCCAGTAGTATCTCTACAGGGATGACCGGGGAGCTGTTTTTT. Protein sequence: CASSISTGMTGELFF.

V is TRBV4-1 and J is TRBJ2-5; D possibly corresponds to TRBD1 (5 bases). Germline V lookup: CDR1 MGHRA, CDR2 YSYEKL. V was trimmed by 5 bases and J by 4 bases, leaving 14 bases between them. CDR3 length: 14 amino acids. This CDR3 reads CASSVAPQGETQYF. Written as DNA, the CDR3 is TGCGCCAGCAGCGTGGCCCCTCAGGGAGAGACCCAGTACTTC.

This chain links TRBV19 with TRBJ1-1; D gene ambiguous. Per the germline V gene, CDR1 is LNHDA and CDR2 is SQIVND (reference sequence). The CDR3 totals 12 residues. The germline V and J ends were trimmed by 0 bases and 11 bases, with 10 bases remaining between them. The CDR3 DNA reads as TGTGCCAGTAGTATAGATCGGGGATCGGCTTTCTTT. Translating gives CASSIDRGSAFF.

This chain connects TRBV7-9 to TRBJ2-7; D uncertain. This CDR3 contains 12 residues. V was pared by 1 base and J by 7 bases, with 8 bases between. Per the germline V gene, CDR1 is SEHNR and CDR2 is FQNEAQ (reference sequence). This CDR3 reads CASSLESWEQYF. In nucleotides, the CDR3 is TGTGCCAGCAGCTTAGAGAGTTGGGAGCAGTACTTC.

V usage is TRBV6-1 and J usage is TRBJ2-7; 8 bases map to TRBD1. J was trimmed by 2 bases and V by 4 bases; bases with no gene match: 13. CDR3 size: 17 residues. Germline loops: CDR1 MNHNS, CDR2 SASEGT. CDR3 nucleotides: TGTGCCAGCAGTGCACCGACAGGGGCCGCCACAACCTACGAGCAGTACTTC. Residues: CASSAPTGAATTYEQYF.

The chain carries TRBV4-2 and TRBJ2-7; D uncertain. The CDR3 is made up of 15 amino acids. Trimming removed 1 base from V and 5 bases from J, with 15 bases in between. From germline, CDR1 is LGHNA and CDR2 YNFKEQ. The CDR3 is CASSQGMGPRNEQYF. In DNA form, the CDR3 reads TGTGCCAGCAGCCAAGGAATGGGCCCCCGGAACGAGCAGTACTTC.

The rearrangement links TRBV5-1 to TRBJ2-1, with a possible D match to TRBD1 (7 bases). V lost 4 bases and J 10 bases, leaving 18 bases between the germline ends. CDR3 length: 14 amino acids. Germline CDR1 is SGHRS and CDR2 is YFSETQ. The CDR3 DNA sequence: TGCGCCAGCAGCCAAAGACAGGGCCGGGGGGAGCAGTTCTTC. Translating gives CASSQRQGRGEQFF. The whole variable domain, filled in from reference TRBV5-1 and TRBJ2-1, reads KAGVTQTPRYLIKTRGQQVTLSCSPISGHRSVSWYQQTPGQGLQFLFEYFSETQRNKGNFPGRFSGRQFSNSRSEMNVSTLELGDSALYLCASSQRQGRGEQFFGPGTRLTVL.

The V and J genes are TRBV30 and TRBJ1-1; possibly TRBD1 for D (6 bases). The CDR3 runs to 14 residues. Germline loops: CDR1 GTSNPN, CDR2 SVGIG (reference sequence). Trimming stripped 2 bases from V and 0 bases from J, with 10 bases between. The CDR3 region is CAWSSGGMNTEAFF. CDR3 nucleotide sequence: TGTGCCTGGAGTAGCGGGGGCATGAACACTGAAGCTTTCTTT.

The chain is built from TRBV7-2 and TRBJ1-5; D ambiguous. Trimming pared 0 bases from V and 0 bases from J, leaving 6 bases between. This CDR3 has 15 amino acids. Germline CDR1 and CDR2: SGHTA and FQGNSA. The chain's CDR3 is CASSLARHSNQPQHF. The CDR3, as DNA: TGTGCCAGCAGCTTAGCCAGACATAGCAATCAGCCCCAGCATTTT. Filled out from reference TRBV7-2 and TRBJ1-5, the complete variable domain reads GAGVSQSPSNKVTEKGKDVELRCDPISGHTALYWYRQSLGQGLEFLIYFQGNSAPDKSGLPSDRFSAERTGGSVSTLTIQRTQQEDSAVYLCASSLARHSNQPQHFGDGTRLSIL.

This clone was seen just once. The V gene is TRBV3-1 (or the pseudogene TRBV3-2), the J gene TRBJ1-2; possible D gene TRBD1, 6 bases. CDR3 length equals 14 residues. Deletions cut 0 bases from V and 7 bases from J, with 12 bases between. Germline-derived CDR1 and CDR2 are LGHDT and YNNKEL (reference sequence). The CDR3 region has the DNA TGTGCCAGCAGCCAAGATTCAGGGGTTGGTGGCTACACCTTC. Amino acids: CASSQDSGVGGYTF.

J is TRBJ2-3 and V is TRBV7-9; 12 bases fit TRBD2. Losses at the gene ends were 4 bases for V and 5 bases for J; bases not matched to a gene: 7. Per germline, CDR1 SEHNR and CDR2 FQNEAQ (reference sequence). CDR3 length: 16 residues. The CDR3 region has the DNA TGTGCCAGCAGCTCGCTAGCGGGGGGGCCGGGAGATACGCAGTATTTT. Translated: CASSSLAGGPGDTQYF.

This chain connects TRBV5-5 to TRBJ1-2, with D uncertain. This CDR3 is 15 amino acids long. V was shortened by 2 bases and J by 4 bases, with 15 bases between the two germline ends. Germline lookup yields CDR1 SGHKS and CDR2 YYEKEE (reference sequence). The CDR3 region is CASSLTVTEPYGYTF. The CDR3 nucleotides are TGTGCCAGCAGCTTAACAGTTACAGAACCCTATGGCTACACCTTC.

This chain connects TRBV9 to TRBJ1-2; possibly TRBD1 for D (5 bases). The CDR3 runs to 13 residues. V was shortened by 6 bases and J by 8 bases, with 17 bases between the two germline ends. Germline values: CDR1 SGDLS, CDR2 YYNGEE. The CDR3 region has the DNA TGTGCCAGCACCCCCGGGGGAGGGAAGGGCTACACCTTC. The encoded protein is CASTPGGGKGYTF.

This rearrangement joins TRBV11-2 to TRBJ2-3; TRBD1 matches 7 bases. CDR1 is SGHAT and CDR2 is FQNNGV in the germline V gene. This CDR3 region has 13 residues. Unmatched junction bases numbered 7, after V lost 5 bases and J lost 8 bases. The DNA for the CDR3 is TGTGCCAGCAGCCCTAAAGGGGGCCTTACGCAGTATTTT. Its protein product is CASSPKGGLTQYF.

V gene TRBV29-1 combines with J gene TRBJ1-1; 7 bases are shared with TRBD1. Germline trimming cut 6 bases from V and 1 base from J; bases unmatched to any gene: 5. The CDR3 contains 13 residues. Germline CDR1 reads SQVTM; CDR2 reads ANQGSEA. Here the CDR3 DNA reads TGCAGCGTCGGGACAGAATGGAACACTGAAGCTTTCTTT. Translation: CSVGTEWNTEAFF.

The chain is built from TRBV9 and TRBJ1-2; D unresolved. Germline CDR1 reads SGDLS; CDR2 reads YYNGEE. V lost 3 bases, J lost 5 bases, and 17 bases lay in between. This CDR3 contains 15 residues. For the CDR3, the DNA is TGTGCCAGCAGCGCAAGTCCTGGAGCCGCGTATGGCTACACCTTC. Its translation: CASSASPGAAYGYTF.

V usage is TRBV29-1 and J usage is TRBJ2-1, with D perhaps matching TRBD2 (5 bases). Trimming left V 7 bases short and J 6 bases short, with 13 bases between. The CDR3 is 12 amino acids. Germline CDR1 reads SQVTM; CDR2 reads ANQGSEA. The CDR3 spells CSGQGRVNEQFF. CDR3 nucleotide sequence: TGCAGCGGGCAAGGGAGAGTCAATGAGCAGTTCTTC.

For this clone: The junction differs from germline at one of its ends, possibly a read error. This chain uses TRBV7-2 with TRBJ1-5, with 10 nucleotides matching TRBD1. This CDR3 is 16 amino acids long. Germline values: CDR1 SGHTA, CDR2 FQGNSA. Written as DNA, the CDR3 is TGTGCCAGCAGCTTCTCCCGGGACAGGGGCAACCAGCCCCAGCATTTT. Protein sequence: CASSFSRDRGNQPQHF.